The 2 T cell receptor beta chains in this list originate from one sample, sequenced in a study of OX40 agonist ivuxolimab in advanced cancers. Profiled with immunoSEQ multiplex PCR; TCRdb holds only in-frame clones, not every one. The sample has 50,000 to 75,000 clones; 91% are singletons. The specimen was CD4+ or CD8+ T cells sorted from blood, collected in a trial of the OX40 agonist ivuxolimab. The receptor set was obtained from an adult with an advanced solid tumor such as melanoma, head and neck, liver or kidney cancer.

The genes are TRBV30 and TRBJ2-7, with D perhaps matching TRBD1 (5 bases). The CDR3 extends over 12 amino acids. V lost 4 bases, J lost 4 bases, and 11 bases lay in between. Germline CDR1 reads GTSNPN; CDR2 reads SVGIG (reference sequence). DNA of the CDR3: TGTGCCTGGAATCCAGGGCGGTACGAGCAGTACTTC. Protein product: CAWNPGRYEQYF.

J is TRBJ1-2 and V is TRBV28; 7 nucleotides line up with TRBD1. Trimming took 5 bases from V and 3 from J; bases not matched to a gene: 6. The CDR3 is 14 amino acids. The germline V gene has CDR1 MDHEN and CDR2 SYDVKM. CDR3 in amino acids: CASSTGEGDYGYTF. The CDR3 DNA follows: TGTGCCAGCAGTACAGGGGAAGGCGACTATGGCTACACCTTC.